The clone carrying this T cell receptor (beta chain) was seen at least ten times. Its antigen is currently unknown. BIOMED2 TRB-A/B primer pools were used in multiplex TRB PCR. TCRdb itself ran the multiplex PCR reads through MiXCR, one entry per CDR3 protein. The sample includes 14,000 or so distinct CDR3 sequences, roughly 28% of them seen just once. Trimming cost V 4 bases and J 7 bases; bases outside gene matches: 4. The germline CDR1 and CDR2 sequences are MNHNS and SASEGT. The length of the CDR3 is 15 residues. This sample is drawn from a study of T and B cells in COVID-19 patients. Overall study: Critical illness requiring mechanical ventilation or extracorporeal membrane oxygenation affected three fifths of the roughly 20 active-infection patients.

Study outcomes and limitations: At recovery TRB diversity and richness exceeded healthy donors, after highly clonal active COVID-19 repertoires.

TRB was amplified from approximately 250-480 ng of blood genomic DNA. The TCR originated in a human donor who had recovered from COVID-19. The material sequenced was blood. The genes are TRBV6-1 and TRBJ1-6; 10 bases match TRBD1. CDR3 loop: CASSAGQGGNSPLHF. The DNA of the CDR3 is TGTGCCAGCAGTGCTGGACAGGGGGGGAATTCACCCCTCCACTTT.